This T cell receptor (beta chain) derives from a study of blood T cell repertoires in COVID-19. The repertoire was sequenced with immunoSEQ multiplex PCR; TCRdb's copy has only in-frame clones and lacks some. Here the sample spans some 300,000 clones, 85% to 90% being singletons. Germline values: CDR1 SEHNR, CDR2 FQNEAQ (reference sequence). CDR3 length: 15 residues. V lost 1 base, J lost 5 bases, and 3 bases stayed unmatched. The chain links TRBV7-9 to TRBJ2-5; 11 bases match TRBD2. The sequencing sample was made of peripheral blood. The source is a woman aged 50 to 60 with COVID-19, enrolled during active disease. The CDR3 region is CASSLVPSGRETQYF. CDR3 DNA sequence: TGTGCCAGCAGCTTAGTTCCTAGCGGGAGGGAGACCCAGTACTTC.